The clone carrying this TCR beta chain showed up just a few times. This CDR3 region has 15 residues. CDR1 SEHNR and CDR2 FQNEAQ come from the germline V gene (reference sequence). Trimming cost V 1 base and J 7 bases; bases outside gene matches: 8. Generated by immunoSEQ multiplex PCR, the TCRdb table keeps only in-frame clones and is missing some. The sample holds 90,000 to 100,000 clones, around 72% seen once. This sample stems from a study of blood T cell repertoires in COVID-19. Sequenced: peripheral blood. The sequence came from a woman between 55 and 75 years old in a cohort sampled during active or convalescent COVID-19. J is TRBJ1-2 and V is TRBV7-9, with 8 bases that match TRBD1. Here the CDR3 reads CASSLVGQGGSGYTF. The CDR3 DNA reads TGTGCCAGCAGCTTAGTCGGACAGGGAGGGTCTGGCTACACCTTC.